This entry is about one T cell receptor beta chain. V shed 3 bases and J shed 3 bases, with 12 bases lying between them. This CDR3 has 15 amino acids. CDR1 is KGHSH and CDR2 is LQKENI in the germline V gene. These data are taken from a study of PD-L1 blockade in urothelial cancer. Sample time point: pretreatment peripheral blood. TCRdb keeps only in-frame clones here, not all; method: immunoSEQ multiplex PCR. The sample has about 86,000 clones; around 85% are singletons. Sample: PBMCs, taken around atezolizumab (anti-PD-L1) treatment. The V and J genes are TRBV18 and TRBJ2-1; possible D gene TRBD2, 6 bases. This receptor was identified in a man aged 60-69 years with urothelial cancer. The CDR3 region has the DNA TGTGCCAGCTCACCGGGCCTAGCGAACTACAATGAGCAGTTCTTC. Protein sequence: CASSPGLANYNEQFF.